This T cell receptor beta chain was found in a study of cytomegalovirus exposure and HLA in healthy donors (TCRdb year 2017). At the level of the whole study: An earlier analysis of approximately 640 of the donors reported 276 Gb of sequence data and 117 million unique TCR beta sequences from about 180 million T cells. About 280 gigabases of sequencing data and approximately 85 million unique TCR sequences were included in an early release covering around 650 HLA-typed donors. The genetic ancestry cluster associated with self-reported Caucasian donors included around 76% of the roughly 400 genotyped donors. The aim of the study was to test whether cataloging public T cell receptors could identify signatures of past pathogen exposure. The T cell repertoires of some 670 subjects were profiled by immunosequencing and related to cytomegalovirus serostatus. Along with the approximately 700-subject first cohort, a separate validation cohort of over 90 different subjects was used. To predict cytomegalovirus infection status, the study brought together high-throughput TCR immunosequencing, statistical association of individual TCRs with disease status, and machine learning. To study patterns of TCR occurrence, a later analysis re-analyzed previously published TCR beta repertoires from around 700 donors and added high-resolution HLA genotyping. Rather than using new phenotypic data, the later analysis identified candidate immune exposures from TCR beta sequences and from how often those sequences occurred across donors. An earlier analysis of some 500 of the donors used high-throughput TCR beta sequencing to judge whether each TCR beta V gene segment behaved as functional or pseudogenic. Alongside the repertoire data, information on donor age, sex, ethnicity and CMV serostatus was compiled. A later genetic analysis used genome-wide SNP genotypes for about three fifths of the 666 donors, treating that subset as a discovery cohort. All discovery cohort repertoires had been generated using a single sequencing platform. HLA typing included class I and class II loci at four-digit resolution. The number of typed donors differed by locus: roughly 620-640 for A, B, C, DRB1 and DQB1; approximately 530 for DQA1; approximately 600 for DPA1; and about 450 for DPB1. Because of strong linkage in the cohort, roughly five DR-DQ haplotypes were treated as single units for association and clustering. Among around 400 genotyped donors of the cohort, an average of around 240,000 unique TCR beta nucleotide sequences was sequenced per donor, of which about 18% were non-productive.

The cohort consisted of 650 to 850 healthy bone marrow donors. Cohort members were all nominally healthy when sampled, although unrecorded immune exposures were likely present. The donor tested CMV seronegative, placing the donor among the roughly 350 seronegative members of the cohort. Each donor provided a peripheral blood sample, and peripheral blood mononuclear cells were used for TCR beta sequencing. Genomic DNA was extracted from the blood cell samples with the Qiagen DNeasy Blood Extraction Kit. The library was prepared using the immunoSEQ multiplex PCR assay. For the multiplex PCR, a mixture combining 60 forward primers for TCR Vbeta segments and 13 reverse primers for TCR Jbeta segments was used. Amplification of the CDR3 region of rearranged TCR beta genes was performed with a multiplex PCR assay on genomic DNA. The amplified TCR beta libraries were sequenced on the Illumina HiSeq System as 87-base-pair reads. The paper's processing steps were these. A later analysis counted approximately 74 million unique TCR beta chains across the 600 to 850 repertoires, and 9 million to 14 million of these chains were shared by at least two donors. Raw reads were error-corrected and collapsed into unique sequences with a nearest-neighbor algorithm that merged closely related sequences to remove PCR and sequencing errors. V, D and J gene segments were assigned by aligning CDR3 sequences to IMGT reference sequences. For a sequence to be retained, a match of at least six nucleotides was required to both a V gene segment and a J gene segment. Rearrangements were classified as productive when the CDR3 lacked stop codons and remained in frame with V and J, and all other rearrangements were classified as non-productive. Following IMGT convention, CDR3 was defined as the stretch from the second conserved V-encoded cysteine up to the conserved J-encoded phenylalanine. In an earlier analysis of around 640 of the donors, sequences lacking an unambiguous match to a single V gene segment were excluded. An earlier analysis of fewer than 650 of the donors classified V segments as functional when productive rearrangements were above 56.7% and as segregating when the standard deviation between donors was above 5%. A statistical classification framework was built for diagnosing cytomegalovirus status from the catalog of TCR beta chain sequences. In a later analysis, V and J genes were assigned by comparing TCR nucleotide sequences against IMGT/GENE-DB human TR gene sequences. In a later analysis, CDR3 sequences and most-parsimonious VDJ recombination scenarios were assigned using the TCRdist pipeline. In a later analysis, each TCR beta chain was defined by its CDR3 amino acid sequence together with its V-gene family, and reads without a unique V-gene family were excluded. As a way to deal with suspected cross-contamination and a sequencing artifact, a later analysis dropped approximately 590 nucleotide sequences that were highly shared and had low generation probability. In a later analysis, a clonal expansion index for each public chain was calculated from normalized within-repertoire ranks of inferred template counts. In a later analysis, generation probabilities were computed using a VDJ recombination model fitted to out-of-frame rearrangements, and the results were checked against IGoR. A later analysis scored TCR-TCR, TCR-HLA and TCR-CMV co-occurrence with hypergeometric tests, applying a repertoire-size bias correction to TCR pairs. A later analysis estimated false discovery rates by permuting HLA or CMV assignments 20 times. A later analysis grouped co-occurring TCRs with DBSCAN, adding TCRdist sequence similarity when clustering within HLA-allele-positive subsets. Co-occurrence clustering excluded repertoires with fewer than 30,000 or more than 120,000 public chains, plus five with anomalous nucleotide sharing. In its TCRdb copy, this immuneACCESS table keeps in-frame sequences only and misses some clones. Where compared with another copy, unresolved V genes explain less than half of these, and the others have no known cause. V, J and clone size were drawn from that table, and D and trimming were deduced from the DNA. The sample profile shows about 140,000 clones; 75% to 80% of them were found once. The ten largest clones represent 1.5% to 2% of the sample.

What the research found in general, with its limitations: The study listed 164 TCR beta chains as associated with cytomegalovirus. Because some donors lacked HLA typing at each locus, the association tests relied only on the typed subset. The 87-base-pair reads could not distinguish some IMGT-functional V segments, including TRBV6-2 and TRBV6-3, so those segments were excluded. In an earlier analysis of about 600 of the donors, most TCR beta V segments appeared in productive rearrangements about 87% or about 30% of the time, broadly matching IMGT annotations. An association between a missense DCLRE1C variant and V-gene and J-gene trimming of TCR beta chains was found in a later genetic analysis and replicated in an independent cohort. Most TCR sequences were seen in very few donors, while some public TCRs were found in many individuals. In a later genetic analysis, fewer N-insertions in productive TCRs were reported among donors in an Asian-associated ancestry cluster than the roughly 700-donor mean. In both the original and validation cohorts, the classifier was reported to diagnose cytomegalovirus status with high specificity and sensitivity. The earlier analysis of almost 600 of the donors excluded 15 to 20 rarely observed V segments, including chromosome 9 orphons, because counts were too low. The presence/absence analyses assumed that sequencing depth was roughly uniform across donors, and that assumption may not be true. Immune exposure information for the cohort was limited to CMV serostatus. Assigning TCR associations to individual alleles was difficult when HLA alleles, especially DR and DQ, strongly co-occurred. In a later analysis, most CMV-associated TCR beta chains were found to appear HLA-restricted, with HLA associations seemingly driven largely by CMV exposure. In a later analysis, HLA-associated TCR beta chains showed more clonal expansion and lower generation probabilities than non-associated chains that were equally common. The cohort was sequenced for TCR beta chains only, and without alpha or paired-chain data the features that could be detected were limited. A few of the identified cytomegalovirus-associated TCR beta chains were confirmed in vitro to be specific for cytomegalovirus antigens. According to the authors, the approach could potentially be generalized to other disease states and immunological phenotypes. A cluster of highly shared sequence variants was judged likely to represent a technical artifact of the sequencing pipeline. At a false discovery rate of 0.05, a later analysis linked some 18,000 TCR beta sequences to specific HLA alleles. A further reported finding was that TCR beta sequences accurately predicted the HLA-A and HLA-B alleles for most subjects in the first cohort. Correlated functional status among segregating V segments might be attributable to linkage disequilibrium, but an unknown experimental factor could not be ruled out. In a later analysis, the rate of TCR association differed among HLA loci, with DRB1 alleles having the most associated TCRs and HLA-C alleles having the fewest. A later analysis reported that several top co-occurrence clusters appeared linked to parvovirus B19, influenza, CMV and Epstein-Barr virus.

Note on this clone: Its antigen remains undetermined. One base away there is no much larger clone; base qualities are not given.

From cysteine to phenylalanine, the CDR3 is 15 amino acids long. Solely the CDR3 DNA is kept, with 45 bases framed from the first base. The junction shows trimming of 4 bases on V and 10 bases on J, and the gene matches do not reach 10 bases of it. Based on the germline V gene, the CDR1 and CDR2 sequences are SGHRS and YFSETQ. Material for sequencing was PBMCs. This receptor chain uses TRBV5-1 and TRBJ1-6, with 8 bases matching TRBD1. The clonotype comes from a woman aged 25 to 39 in good health and CMV-seronegative. Here is the DNA: TGCGCCAGCAGCGTCACCGGGACAGGCGAATCACCCCTCCACTTT. It is translated as CASSVTGTGESPLHF.